This T cell receptor (beta chain) was profiled in a study of T cells in Graves' hyperthyroidism and ophthalmopathy. Uncontrolled infections, other autoimmune diseases, pregnancy or lactation led to exclusion of patients. Cells are PBMCs isolated from more than 8.5 ml of fresh blood. Researchers amplified the TCR beta CDR3 regions from RNA transcripts. The HTBI primer set was used in a first-round RT-PCR of the TCR CDR3. MiXCR, applied by TCRdb to the multiplex PCR reads, yields one record per CDR3 protein. This table holds 560,000 or so distinct CDR3 sequences, 20% found once. Germline CDR1 is LGHNA and CDR2 is YSLEER. V shed 7 bases and J shed 2 bases, with 25 bases lying between them. The CDR3 covers 18 residues. Study results and caveats: Ophthalmopathy, which appeared later, was predicted by the model a median roughly 6.4 months before onset.

Regarding this clonotype: What it binds is unknown.

This receptor was taken from a man in his forties with Graves' ophthalmopathy. This sequence joins TRBV4-3 and TRBJ2-3; possible D gene TRBD2, 6 bases. The sample was blood. CDR3 DNA: TGCGCCAGCACCCGCTACCCCCCGGGGGTGGGCACCACAGATACGCAGTATTTT. Residues: CASTRYPPGVGTTDTQYF.